This T cell receptor (beta chain) is from a study of T cell repertoires in breast cancer. Turning to the study itself: Healthy donors' blood served as controls for breast cancer tumor, lymph node and blood samples.

A second nested PCR with blocking oligonucleotides suppressed unpaired genes. TCRdb passed the emulsion pairing reads through MiXCR, listing each CDR3 protein once. The sample includes fewer than 650 distinct CDR3 sequences, about half seen only once; the top ten take around 94%. An expanded emulsion RT-PCR with primers for all TCR V genes paired CD8+ T cell chains. Between the trimmed V and J ends, which lost 0 bases and 11 bases, there was a span of 19 bases. CDR3 size: 15 residues. Per the germline V gene, CDR1 is SGHTA and CDR2 is FQGNSA. The receptor comes from a pool of human donors with breast cancer or a healthy control (not recorded which). The source material was CD8+ T cells. The chain has TRBV7-2 and TRBJ2-5; a weak D match, TRBD2 (7 bases). This CDR3 is CASSLAEGGWGKQYF. CDR3 sequence (DNA): TGTGCCAGCAGCTTAGCGGAGGGGGGGTGGGGGAAACAGTACTTC. Based on the CDR3 plus reference TRBV7-2 and TRBJ2-5, the full variable domain is GAGVSQSPSNKVTEKGKDVELRCDPISGHTALYWYRQSLGQGLEFLIYFQGNSAPDKSGLPSDRFSAERTGGSVSTLTIQRTQQEDSAVYLCASSLAEGGWGKQYFGPGTRLLVL.